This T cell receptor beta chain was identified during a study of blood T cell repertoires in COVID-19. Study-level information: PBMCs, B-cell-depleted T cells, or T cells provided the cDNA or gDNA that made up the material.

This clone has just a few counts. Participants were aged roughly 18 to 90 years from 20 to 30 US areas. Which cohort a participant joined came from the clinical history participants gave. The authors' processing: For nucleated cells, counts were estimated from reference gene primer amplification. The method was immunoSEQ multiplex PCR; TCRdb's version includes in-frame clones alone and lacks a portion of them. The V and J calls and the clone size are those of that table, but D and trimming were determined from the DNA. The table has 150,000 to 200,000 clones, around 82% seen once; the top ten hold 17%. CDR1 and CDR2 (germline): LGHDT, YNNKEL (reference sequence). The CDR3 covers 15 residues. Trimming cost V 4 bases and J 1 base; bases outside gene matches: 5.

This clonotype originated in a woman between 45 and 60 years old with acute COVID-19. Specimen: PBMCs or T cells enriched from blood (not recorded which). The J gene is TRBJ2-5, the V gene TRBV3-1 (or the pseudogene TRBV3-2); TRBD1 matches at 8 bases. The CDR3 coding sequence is TGTGCCAGCAGCCCCGGACAGGGTCCCCAAGAGACCCAGTACTTC. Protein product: CASSPGQGPQETQYF.